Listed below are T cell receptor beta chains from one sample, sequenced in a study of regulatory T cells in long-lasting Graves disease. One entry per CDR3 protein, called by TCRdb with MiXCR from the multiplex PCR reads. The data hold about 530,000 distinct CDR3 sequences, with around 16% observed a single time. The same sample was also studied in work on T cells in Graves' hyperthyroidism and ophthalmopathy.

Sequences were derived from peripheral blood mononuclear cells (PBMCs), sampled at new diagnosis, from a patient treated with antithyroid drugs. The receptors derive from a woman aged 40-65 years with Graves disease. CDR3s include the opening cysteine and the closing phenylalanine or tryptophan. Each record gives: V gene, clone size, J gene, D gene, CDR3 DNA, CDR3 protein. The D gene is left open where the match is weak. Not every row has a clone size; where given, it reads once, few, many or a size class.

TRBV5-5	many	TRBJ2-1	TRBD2	TGTGCCAGCAGCTTCTGGTCCGGGACTAGCGGTTACAATGAGCAGTTCTTC	CASSFWSGTSGYNEQFF
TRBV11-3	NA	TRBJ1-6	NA	TGTGCCAGCACCATACAAGGGGTAGAAAATTCACCCCTCCACTTT	CASTIQGVENSPLHF
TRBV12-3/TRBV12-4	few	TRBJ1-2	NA	TGTGCCAGCAGTGGCCGACGGCTTCTAGGCTACACCTTC	CASSGRRLLGYTF
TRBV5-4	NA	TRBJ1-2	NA	TGTGCCAGCAGCTTGACAGAGTCTTTTTATGGCTACACCTTC	CASSLTESFYGYTF
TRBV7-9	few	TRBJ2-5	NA	TGTGCCAGCAGTTACACCGGGGCACGGGAGACCCAGTACTTC	CASSYTGARETQYF
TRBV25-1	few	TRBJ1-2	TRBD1	TGTGCCAGCAGTGAAGGACAGGGCACCTATGGCTACACCTTC	CASSEGQGTYGYTF
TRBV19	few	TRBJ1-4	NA	TGTGCCAGTACCAAAGGACCCTCCTACAATGAAAAACTGTTTTTT	CASTKGPSYNEKLFF
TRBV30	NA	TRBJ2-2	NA	TGTGCCTGGAAGAACCGGGGAGTACAGAGGGACACCGGGGAGCTGTTTTTT	CAWKNRGVQRDTGELFF
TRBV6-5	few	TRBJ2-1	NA	TGTGCCAGCAGTTACGGGCTAGCGGAGCAGTTCTTC	CASSYGLAEQFF
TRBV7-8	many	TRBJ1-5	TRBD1	TGTGCCAGCAGCTTAGGGGGGGGACAGCTCAATCAGCCCCAGCATTTT	CASSLGGGQLNQPQHF
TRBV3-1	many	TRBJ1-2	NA	TGTGCCAGCAGCCAAGGATCTCGTGGCTACACCTTC	CASSQGSRGYTF
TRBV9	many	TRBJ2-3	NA	TGTGCCAGCAGCGGACCCGGGGAGACAGAAACCACAGATACGCAGTATTTT	CASSGPGETETTDTQYF
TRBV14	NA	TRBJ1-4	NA	TGTGCCAGCAGCCAAGATAGGGTTGGAAAACTGTTTTTT	CASSQDRVGKLFF
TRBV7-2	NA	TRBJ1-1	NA	TGTGCCAGCAGCTTAGTCTATAGGAACACTGAAGCTTTCTTT	CASSLVYRNTEAFF
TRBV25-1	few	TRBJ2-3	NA	TGTGCCACCGAGCCCCTCCAATCAGATACGCAGTATTTT	CATEPLQSDTQYF
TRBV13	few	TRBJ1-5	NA	TGTGCCAGCAGCTATGAGAACGAGTCCCAGCATTTT	CASSYENESQHF
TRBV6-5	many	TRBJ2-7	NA	TGTGCCAGCAGTTACTATCAGTCTTCCTACGAGCAGTACTTC	CASSYYQSSYEQYF